This T cell receptor beta chain was profiled in a study of response to subunit inactivated influenza vaccine. V lost 3 bases and J 8 bases, leaving 20 bases between the germline ends. Germline V gene data show CDR1 as LNHNV and CDR2 as YYDKDF (reference sequence). CDR3 length: 16 amino acids. This clonotype was seen a few times. TCRdb used MiXCR to reprocess the RT-PCR reads, holding one entry per CDR3 protein. The sample contains 450,000 to 550,000 distinct CDR3 sequences, over 25% of which appear only once. The rearrangement joins TRBV15 to TRBJ2-1; D call uncertain. The sequence was collected from a man aged 50 to 60 who received an inactivated influenza vaccine. Sequencing used CD4+ T cells sorted from PBMCs, obtained less than 6 days after vaccination. CDR3: CATSRDPRVEGDEQFF. The CDR3 DNA is TGTGCCACCAGCAGGGATCCGAGAGTGGAAGGTGATGAGCAGTTCTTC.